The 13 T cell receptor beta chains in this list originate from one sample, sequenced in a study of T cell repertoires in cytomegalovirus infection. A single record per CDR3 protein comes from TCRdb applying MiXCR to the reads. Of hundreds of thousands of distinct CDR3 sequences listed, 20% to 30% were seen once; the top ten hold less than 9.5%. Specimen: CD8+ T cells from PBMCs. These receptors came from a human donor in good health (CMV status not recorded). Some clones in this sample may be carry-over from other donors' samples.

This clonotype came up a few times. The rearrangement joins TRBV7-6 to TRBJ1-4; 7 bases line up with TRBD1. J gave up 7 bases and V 2 bases, and 4 bases lay outside the gene matches. The germline CDR1 and CDR2 sequences are SGHVS and FNYEAQ. CDR3 length equals 14 residues. The CDR3, as DNA: TGTGCCAGCAGCTTACCGGACAGGACTGAAAAACTGTTTTTT. It is translated as CASSLPDRTEKLFF.

The chain couples TRBV19 to TRBJ1-5; 8 bases match TRBD1. V lost 6 bases, J lost 2 bases, and 9 bases stayed unmatched. The V gene's germline CDR1 is LNHDA and CDR2 SQIVND (reference sequence). This CDR3 has 16 residues. The CDR3 DNA reads as TGTGCCAGTAGCCCCGACAGGGGCTGGGGCAATCAGCCCCAGCATTTT. As protein: CASSPDRGWGNQPQHF.

The chain couples TRBV2 to TRBJ2-5; 7 bases agree with TRBD1. Germline CDR1 SNHLY, CDR2 FYNNEI. Trimming removed 8 bases from V and 2 bases from J; junction bases left unmatched: 5. The CDR3 length is 13 residues. The CDR3 loop is CASDNRGQETQYF. Here the CDR3 DNA reads TGTGCCAGCGATAACAGGGGTCAAGAGACCCAGTACTTC.

The chain recombines TRBV11-2 with TRBJ1-1; D gene unclear. From germline, CDR1 is SGHAT and CDR2 FQNNGV. The CDR3 is 12 residues long. V was pared by 5 bases and J by 10 bases, with 14 bases between. This chain's CDR3 is CASSPSPYRAFF. In DNA, the CDR3 is TGTGCCAGCAGCCCGTCTCCGTACAGAGCTTTCTTT.

The sample holds one count of this clonotype. This may come from a read error, since a much larger clone is one base off. CDR3 residues: CASSLDPVWVKNTGELFF. In DNA form, the CDR3 reads TGTGCCAGCAGCCTAGATCCGGTTTGGGTGAAGAACACCGGGGAGCTGTTTTTT. This rearrangement joins TRBV7-4 to TRBJ2-2; no clear D. The CDR3 extends over 18 amino acids. Germline assignment: CDR1 SGHVT and CDR2 SQSDAQ. Trimming left V 5 bases short and J 1 base short, with 20 bases between.

This clonotype was picked up a small number of times. This chain uses TRBV20-1 with TRBJ2-2, with D maybe TRBD2 (5 bases). This CDR3 is built from 15 residues. Trimming took off 6 bases at V and 4 bases at J, with 18 bases between the two ends. Germline V gene data show CDR1 as DFQATT and CDR2 as SNEGSKA (reference sequence). The CDR3 region is CSAERYPGATGELFF. The CDR3, as DNA: TGCAGTGCCGAGCGGTACCCAGGCGCCACCGGGGAGCTGTTTTTT.

The rearrangement links TRBV20-1 to TRBJ2-1, with D perhaps TRBD1 (5 bases). Germline CDR1 and CDR2: DFQATT and SNEGSKA (reference sequence). The germline V and J ends were trimmed by 3 bases and 7 bases, with 10 bases remaining between them. The CDR3 is 12 residues long. CDR3 sequence: CSARGKGNEQFF. CDR3 DNA sequence: TGCAGTGCTAGGGGGAAGGGGAATGAGCAGTTCTTC.

This clonotype has more than one count but fewer than ten. The rearrangement joins TRBV28 to TRBJ2-3; 8 bases line up with TRBD1. Germline CDR1 MDHEN, CDR2 SYDVKM. This CDR3 spans 15 amino acids. J gave up 6 bases and V 5 bases, and 10 bases lay outside the gene matches. CDR3 loop: CASSGAAGGSDTQYF. For the CDR3, the DNA is TGTGCCAGCAGTGGGGCTGCAGGGGGCAGCGATACGCAGTATTTT.

This clonotype was detected ten times or more. The CDR3 region is CASSPPHTPGTKEEQFF. In DNA, the CDR3 is TGTGCCAGCAGTCCCCCCCACACCCCCGGGACAAAAGAGGAGCAGTTCTTC. This chain links TRBV12-3 or TRBV12-4 with TRBJ2-1, with D maybe TRBD1 (6 bases). This CDR3 is built from 17 residues. V was shortened by 5 bases and J by 10 bases, with 27 bases between the two germline ends.

This clonotype showed up many times. The J gene is TRBJ2-7, the V gene TRBV6-2 or TRBV6-3; D unclear. Germline V gene data show CDR1 as MNHEY and CDR2 as SVGEGT. Trimming shortened V by 0 bases and J by 6 bases, and 6 bases separated the two germline ends. This CDR3 has 12 amino acids. Here the CDR3 DNA reads TGTGCCAGCAGTTACTCAGGTACCGAGCAGTACTTC. Protein sequence: CASSYSGTEQYF.

This chain joins TRBV28 and TRBJ2-1; 8 bases map to TRBD2. CDR1 and CDR2 (germline): MDHEN, SYDVKM. V dropped 5 bases and J dropped 8; count of bases not matched to a gene: 5. The CDR3 covers 13 residues. The CDR3: CASSVGTSDEQFF. CDR3 coding DNA: TGTGCCAGCAGTGTCGGGACTAGTGATGAGCAGTTCTTC.

The chain links TRBV28 to TRBJ1-1; the D gene is possibly TRBD1 (6 bases). Trimming shortened V by 2 bases and J by 1 base, and 8 bases separated the two germline ends. This CDR3 contains 14 residues. Germline loops: CDR1 MDHEN, CDR2 SYDVKM. The CDR3 region is CASSLGTTNTEAFF. The CDR3 region has the DNA TGTGCCAGCAGTTTAGGGACAACGAACACTGAAGCTTTCTTT.

V and J are TRBV7-9 and TRBJ2-4; TRBD2 might be the D (6 bases). The CDR3 contains 15 residues. Germline CDR1 is SEHNR and CDR2 is FQNEAQ (reference sequence). V dropped 2 bases and J dropped 3 bases, with 11 bases sitting between them. CDR3 nucleotides: TGTGCCAGCAGCTTAAACGTGGGACTCAAAAACATTCAGTACTTC. This codes for CASSLNVGLKNIQYF.